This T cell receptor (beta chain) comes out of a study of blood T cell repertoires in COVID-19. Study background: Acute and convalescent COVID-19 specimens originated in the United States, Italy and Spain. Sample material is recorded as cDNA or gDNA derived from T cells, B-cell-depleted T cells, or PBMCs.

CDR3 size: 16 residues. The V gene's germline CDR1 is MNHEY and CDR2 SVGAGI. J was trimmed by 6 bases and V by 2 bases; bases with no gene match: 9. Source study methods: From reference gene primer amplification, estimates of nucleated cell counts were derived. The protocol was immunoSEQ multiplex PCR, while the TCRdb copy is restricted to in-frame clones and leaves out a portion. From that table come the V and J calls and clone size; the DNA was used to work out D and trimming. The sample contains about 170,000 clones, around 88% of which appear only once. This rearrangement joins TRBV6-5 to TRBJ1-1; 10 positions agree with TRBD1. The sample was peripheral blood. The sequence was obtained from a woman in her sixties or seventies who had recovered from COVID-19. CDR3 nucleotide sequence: TGTGCCAGCAGTTACAGGGGACAGGGGAAAGGTCCTGAAGCTTTCTTT. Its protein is CASSYRGQGKGPEAFF.